The 17 T cell receptor beta chains reported below all come from one sample, sequenced in a study of identical twins. TCRdb called the 5' RACE reads again in MiXCR, with one record for every CDR3 protein. The sample records about 530,000 distinct CDR3 sequences, approximately 16% being singletons. This sample was shared with a second study, whose subject was yellow fever vaccine responses in identical twins.

The sequenced sample was CD4+ T cells sorted from blood. The receptors were sampled from a woman in her late teens or twenties in good health.

Ten or more counts support this clonotype. This chain links TRBV12-3 or TRBV12-4 with TRBJ1-1, with D tentatively TRBD1 (6 bases). Trimming left V 7 bases short and J 6 bases short, with 12 bases between. The CDR3 totals 12 residues. In DNA, the CDR3 is TGTGCCAGCAACTCCGGGGGCCCTGAAGCTTTCTTT. Encoded protein: CASNSGGPEAFF.

This clonotype was picked up a small number of times. J is TRBJ2-2 and V is TRBV29-1, with D unclear. The germline V gene has CDR1 SQVTM and CDR2 ANQGSEA. The CDR3 runs 13 residues. V was clipped by 4 bases and J by 5 bases, with 11 bases between them. In DNA, the CDR3 is TGCAGCGTTGGGGTCTTCGGGACCGGGGAGCTGTTTTTT. Translated: CSVGVFGTGELFF.

This clonotype came up a few times. This sequence joins TRBV5-6 and TRBJ2-4; 7 bases fit TRBD1. Unmatched junction bases numbered 3, after V lost 0 bases and J lost 6 bases. CDR1 and CDR2 (germline): SGHDT, YYEEEE. The CDR3 runs 14 residues. CDR3: CASSLAGTANIQYF. The CDR3 DNA sequence: TGTGCCAGCAGCTTGGCTGGGACAGCAAACATTCAGTACTTC.

The V and J genes are TRBV28 and TRBJ2-1, with TRBD1 matching over 10 bases. The CDR3 runs to 15 residues. Germline CDR1 reads MDHEN; CDR2 reads SYDVKM. V gave up 7 bases and J gave up 1 base; unmatched junction bases: 4. CDR3 protein: CASNPGQGSYNEQFF. CDR3 nucleotides: TGTGCCAGCAATCCGGGACAGGGGTCCTACAATGAGCAGTTCTTC.

This clonotype was found a few times. This chain uses TRBV5-4 with TRBJ1-6, with D maybe TRBD1 (5 bases). Germline V gene lookup returns CDR1 SGHNT and CDR2 YYREEE (reference sequence). This CDR3 contains 19 residues. Deletions cut 2 bases from V and 0 bases from J, with 18 bases between. CDR3 residues: CASSFFASGGSSYNSPLHF. For the CDR3, the DNA is TGTGCCAGCAGCTTTTTCGCGTCCGGGGGAAGCTCCTATAATTCACCCCTCCACTTT. Together with reference TRBV5-4 and TRBJ1-6, the CDR3 gives the full variable domain: ETGVTQSPTHLIKTRGQQVTLRCSSQSGHNTVSWYQQALGQGPQFIFQYYREEENGRGNFPPRFSGLQFPNYSSELNVNALELDDSALYLCASSFFASGGSSYNSPLHFGNGTRLTVT.

The genes are TRBV11-2 and TRBJ2-3, with a possible D match to TRBD2 (5 bases). Germline assignment: CDR1 SGHAT and CDR2 FQNNGV. The V and J ends lost 5 bases and 6 bases respectively, with 24 bases between them. The CDR3 spans 17 residues. The CDR3 nucleotides are TGTGCCAGCAGCGCCCGGACCAAGACTAAAACAGCGGATACGCAGTATTTT. It specifies CASSARTKTKTADTQYF. The full variable domain, with the rest looked up from reference TRBV11-2 and TRBJ2-3, is EAGVAQSPRYKIIEKRQSVAFWCNPISGHATLYWYQQILGQGPKLLIQFQNNGVVDDSQLPKDRFSAERLKGVDSTLKIQPAKLEDSAVYLCASSARTKTKTADTQYFGPGTRLTVL.

This chain links TRBV12-3 or TRBV12-4 with TRBJ1-2; D is perhaps TRBD1 (6 bases). The length of the CDR3 is 13 residues. Deletions cut 3 bases from V and 4 bases from J, with 9 bases between. The CDR3 loop reads CASSFQGTYGYTF. For the CDR3, the DNA is TGTGCCAGCAGTTTTCAGGGGACCTATGGCTACACCTTC.

The genes are TRBV20-1 and TRBJ2-7; 7 bases line up with TRBD1. V shed 6 bases and J 0 bases; nucleotides not matched to a gene: 11. Germline V gene data show CDR1 as DFQATT and CDR2 as SNEGSKA (reference sequence). The CDR3 has 15 residues. CDR3 in amino acids: CSADTGAAASYEQYF. CDR3 coding DNA: TGCAGTGCCGACACAGGGGCAGCGGCCTCCTACGAGCAGTACTTC.

The CDR3, as DNA: TGTGCCAGCAGCACAACAGACAGGGTCAATGAGCAGTTCTTC. Residues: CASSTTDRVNEQFF. V gene TRBV7-9 combines with J gene TRBJ2-1, with 7 bases matching TRBD1. Per germline, CDR1 SEHNR and CDR2 FQNEAQ (reference sequence). V lost 5 bases, J lost 6 bases, and 7 bases stayed unmatched. This CDR3 contains 14 residues.

This clonotype is a singleton in its sample. This chain joins TRBV5-1 and TRBJ2-7; 11 bases match TRBD1. V dropped 4 bases and J dropped 0; count of bases not matched to a gene: 3. Germline-derived CDR1 and CDR2 are SGHRS and YFSETQ. The CDR3 runs to 15 residues. Here the CDR3 reads CASSVDRGPSYEQYV. CDR3 in DNA: TGCGCCAGCAGCGTGGACAGGGGGCCCTCCTACGAGCAGTACGTC.

This clonotype was found a few times. This sequence joins TRBV12-3 or TRBV12-4 and TRBJ1-2; 11 nucleotides agree with TRBD1. The CDR3 runs to 14 residues. V shed 5 bases and J 7 bases; nucleotides not matched to a gene: 6. In DNA, the CDR3 is TGTGCCAGCAGTAGGAGGACAGGGGGCCTTGGCTACACCTTC. It yields the protein CASSRRTGGLGYTF.

This clonotype appeared many times. The rearrangement links TRBV12-3 or TRBV12-4 to TRBJ1-1; possible D gene TRBD1, 5 bases. Trimming stripped 5 bases from V and 0 bases from J, with 13 bases between. This CDR3 is built from 15 residues. CDR3: CASSARGTVNTEAFF. The CDR3 DNA reads as TGTGCCAGCAGTGCCAGAGGGACTGTGAACACTGAAGCTTTCTTT.

The chain employs TRBV3-1 and TRBJ2-3; TRBD2 matches at 8 bases. There are 16 residues in the CDR3. From germline, CDR1 is LGHDT and CDR2 YNNKEL (reference sequence). Trimming removed 8 bases from V and 0 bases from J; junction bases left unmatched: 10. The CDR3 loop is CASRNGGAWSTDTQYF. Here the CDR3 DNA reads TGTGCCAGCCGAAACGGGGGGGCGTGGAGCACAGATACGCAGTATTTT.

V gene TRBV5-1 combines with J gene TRBJ1-2, with 9 bases fitting TRBD1. CDR1 is SGHRS and CDR2 is YFSETQ in the germline V gene. V trimming: 3 bases; J trimming: 1 base; junction bases outside the gene matches: 7. The CDR3 sequence is 16 residues long. The CDR3 region has the DNA TGCGCCAGCAGCTCCGGGACAGGGACCCTTAACTATGGCTACACCTTC. It encodes CASSSGTGTLNYGYTF.

This clonotype was detected only a few times. The genes are TRBV4-1 and TRBJ2-1, with D maybe TRBD1 (5 bases). Germline V lookup: CDR1 MGHRA, CDR2 YSYEKL. The CDR3 covers 15 residues. Trimming took off 1 base at V and 9 bases at J, with 16 bases between the two ends. CDR3 DNA sequence: TGCGCCAGCAGCCAAGGGACAAGGGTAGTGGGTGAGCAGTTCTTC. This codes for CASSQGTRVVGEQFF.

This clonotype turned up a few times. The chain couples TRBV5-1 to TRBJ2-7, with TRBD1 matching 8 bases. The trim removed 1 base at V and 5 bases at J, leaving 8 bases unmatched. Germline CDR1 SGHRS, CDR2 YFSETQ. The CDR3 consists of 15 residues. The CDR3 loop reads CASSLRRTGTHEQYF. As DNA, the CDR3 is TGCGCCAGCAGCTTGAGGCGGACAGGGACCCACGAGCAGTACTTC.

The rearrangement links TRBV6-1 to TRBJ1-2, with 12 bases that match TRBD1. Germline V gives CDR1 MNHNS, CDR2 SASEGT. There are 17 residues in the CDR3. V dropped 8 bases and J dropped 3; count of bases not matched to a gene: 13. As DNA, the CDR3 is TGTGCCAGCCTGAGGACCGGGACAGGGGGCGCGCACTATGGCTACACCTTC. Its protein is CASLRTGTGGAHYGYTF.